This T cell receptor (beta chain) appears in the sequencing data of a study of blood T cells in healthy people across ages (dated by TCRdb to between 2015 and 2016). Background on the whole study: Template switching captured roughly one uniquely barcoded TCR beta cDNA molecule per two T cells in model experiments. Using deep sequencing normalized with unique cDNA molecular identifiers, the study measured how TCR beta repertoire diversity changes with age. The donors were split into four age groups: young (average 16 years), middle-aged (39), aged (62) and long-lived (approximately 80). For two donors (one aged 18 to 29 and one aged 80 or older), the study analyzed two additional independent replicas of 1 million unique cDNA reads from the same blood draw. Overall study results and their limits: Conclusive comparison of naive and antigen-experienced compartments was prevented by the profiling of bulk unsorted PBMCs. Estimates of total diversity from one million sequenced T cells were regarded as lower bounds and underestimates. Donor CMV infection status was unknown, potentially confounding age-related changes in expanded clonotypes. Observed TCR beta diversity correlated strongly with the percentage of naive T cells measured by flow cytometry. Compared with the aged group, the long-lived group had more naive CD4+ T cells, fewer expanded clones and increased TCR diversity, a pattern suggesting age selection. As age increased, observed TCR beta diversity per million T cells dropped in a roughly linear way, and a significant reduction was already evident by age 40.

The donors were some 39 Caucasian individuals from Russia, aged 6 to 90 years, who were systemically healthy. Each donor gave 8.5 to 10 milliliters of peripheral blood, collected into EDTA-treated Vacutainer tubes. Ficoll-Paque density-gradient centrifugation was used to isolate PBMCs, with at least 7 million per sample. Trizol reagent was used to extract total RNA from the PBMCs, yielding at least 6 micrograms per sample. Naive CD45RAhigh/CD27high T cell percentages were measured by flow cytometry on a PBMC aliquot from every donor. The library relied on 5' RACE. These reads were obtained on an Illumina HiSeq 2500. The second PCR ran for roughly 7 to 11 cycles and used a J-beta primer mix along with a sample-barcoded 5' primer. A unique molecular identifier was introduced onto each TCR beta cDNA molecule by a template-switch 5' adaptor carrying 12 random nucleotides. Each sample yielded at least 2.5 million CDR3-containing paired-end reads. First-strand cDNA was synthesized from all RNA with the Mint cDNA synthesis kit, primed by a TRBC-specific oligonucleotide. Following uracil-DNA glycosylase treatment, a first 18-cycle PCR with universal primers M1SS and BC2_uni_R was performed on all cDNA. Per the original workflow: For normalization, 1 million high-quality reads were randomly selected from each sample, with every read carrying a distinct molecular identifier. Reads sharing molecular identifiers were discarded rather than binned into consensus sequences. MiTCR, with a Q25 quality threshold and the strictest error-elimination algorithm, was used for CDR3 identification, clonotype clustering and error correction. A nonparametric unseen species model using Euler transformation provided a lower-bound estimate of total TCR beta diversity. The raw public data were reprocessed by TCRdb itself: fastp quality trimming at Q25, MiXCR clonotype calling, in-frame beta chains only. Rows with a matching CDR3 protein are joined into one entry that keeps the most common DNA and genes. TCRdb, not the original authors, processed these V and J calls. Recorded for this sample are nearly 800,000 distinct CDR3 sequences; around 25% of them occurred a single time. Under 4% of the sample belongs to the ten largest clones.

CDR1 MGHRA and CDR2 YSYEKL were looked up in the germline V gene. Deletion took 0 bases off V and 0 bases off J, with a span of 8 bases between the germline ends. Counted from cysteine to phenylalanine, this CDR3 has 15 amino acids. Only CDR3 DNA is held: 45 bases, read in frame from base 1. A remark on this clonotype: Its antigen is currently not known. Base quality data are lacking; no much larger clone is found one base away.

These sequences were also reported in another study, on T cells of mothers and their children. Drawing on the second study: Nine systemically healthy Caucasian individuals served as donors, namely three mothers together with their six children. cDNA synthesis used all of the extracted RNA, with roughly 1.5 ug of RNA in each 15 ul reaction. In the second PCR, the M1S primer introduced both the sample barcodes and 2-4 random nucleotides. Each mother yielded over 9.5 million TCR beta CDR3 reads and each child some 3 million reads. TCR recombination output is similarly shaped by thymic selection in related and unrelated pairs, with a minor effect exerted by inherited differences. Related mother-child pairs always showed normalized repertoire overlap that was slightly higher than in unrelated mother-child pairs, though the difference was never significant. Persistent microchimeric T cell clones were not detected, at a sensitivity of about 100 clones per million clonotypes. In the study, deep NGS was used to compare the TCR beta repertoires of mothers and children, and features distinguishing related mother-child pairs from unrelated individuals were sought. Mothers averaged roughly 40 +/- 4 years of age and children averaged approximately 12 +/- 4 years. After adapter ligation was performed with NEBNext reagents, the libraries were sequenced on an Illumina HiSeq 2000 with 100+100 nt paired-end reads. Mother and child libraries were prepared a month apart and sequenced in separate runs to prevent cross-contamination. Each donor had between roughly 500,000 and 2,200,000 distinct TCR beta clonotypes identified. Naive TCR beta clonotypes were estimated from low-frequency clonotypes matched to each donor's FACS-determined naive share, without sorting.

The sequenced sample consisted of blood. The TCR originated in a boy between 5 and 17 years old in good health. The chain employs TRBV4-1 and TRBJ1-1, with the D segment identity uncertain. At the DNA level, the sequence is TGCGCCAGCAGCCAAGAAATTCCGGTGAACACTGAAGCTTTCTTT. It translates to CASSQEIPVNTEAFF.